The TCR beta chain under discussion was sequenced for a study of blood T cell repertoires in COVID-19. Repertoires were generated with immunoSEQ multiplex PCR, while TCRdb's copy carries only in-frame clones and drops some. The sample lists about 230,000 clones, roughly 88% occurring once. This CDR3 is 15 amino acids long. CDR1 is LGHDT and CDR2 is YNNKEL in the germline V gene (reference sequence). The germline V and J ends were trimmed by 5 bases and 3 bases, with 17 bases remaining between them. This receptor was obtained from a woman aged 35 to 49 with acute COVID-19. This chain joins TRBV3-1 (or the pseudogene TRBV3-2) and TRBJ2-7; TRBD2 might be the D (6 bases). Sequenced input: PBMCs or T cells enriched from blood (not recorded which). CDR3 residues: CASSDWGDGYYEQYF. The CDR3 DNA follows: TGTGCCAGCAGCGACTGGGGGGACGGATACTACGAGCAGTACTTC.